One sample yielded the 5 T cell receptor beta chains listed below, sequenced in a study of OX40 agonist ivuxolimab in advanced cancers. Libraries were prepared by immunoSEQ multiplex PCR; TCRdb keeps only in-frame clonotypes and omits some of them. The data hold 98,000 or so clones, with about 88% observed a single time. The starting material was CD4+ or CD8+ T cells sorted from blood, obtained in a trial of the OX40 agonist ivuxolimab. Receptors were obtained from an adult with an advanced solid tumor such as melanoma, head and neck, liver or kidney cancer.

J is TRBJ1-2 and V is TRBV5-1; 9 positions match TRBD1. Trimming took 0 bases from V and 5 from J; bases not matched to a gene: 5. Germline V CDR1 and CDR2: SGHRS, YFSETQ. CDR3 size: 15 residues. In DNA form, the CDR3 reads TGCGCCAGCAGCTTGGGTTCGACAGGGGGTTATGGCTACACCTTC. Protein product: CASSLGSTGGYGYTF. The full variable domain, with the rest looked up from reference TRBV5-1 and TRBJ1-2, is KAGVTQTPRYLIKTRGQQVTLSCSPISGHRSVSWYQQTPGQGLQFLFEYFSETQRNKGNFPGRFSGRQFSNSRSEMNVSTLELGDSALYLCASSLGSTGGYGYTFGSGTRLTVV.

The chain uses TRBV10-3 and TRBJ2-7; D possibly corresponds to TRBD2 (6 bases). The CDR3 is made up of 17 amino acids. Germline V CDR1 and CDR2: ENHRY, SYGVKD. Trimming left V 0 bases short and J 7 bases short, with 22 bases between. CDR3 sequence (DNA): TGTGCCATCAGTGAGTCGACTAGTCTAGCCGCGAAGGGGGAGCAGTACTTC. It specifies CAISESTSLAAKGEQYF.

The genes are TRBV6-1 and TRBJ2-7, with D possibly matching TRBD1 (6 bases). CDR3 length: 13 residues. The ends were cut back, 5 bases at V and 2 bases at J, with 10 bases in the middle. CDR1 and CDR2 (germline): MNHNS, SASEGT. Here the CDR3 reads CASSLQGPYEQYV. CDR3 bases: TGTGCCAGCAGTTTACAGGGCCCCTACGAGCAGTACGTC.

The chain joins TRBV19 to TRBJ2-3, with D tentatively TRBD1 (6 bases). Germline V CDR1 and CDR2: LNHDA, SQIVND (reference sequence). V shed 0 bases and J shed 5 bases, with 15 bases lying between them. The CDR3 covers 16 residues. CDR3 coding DNA: TGTGCCAGTAGTATAGACTCAGGGGCGCAACAAGATACGCAGTATTTT. Encoded protein: CASSIDSGAQQDTQYF.

V and J are TRBV5-1 and TRBJ1-6; no clear D. Germline CDR1 and CDR2: SGHRS and YFSETQ. V lost 1 base and J lost 6, with 8 bases in between. The CDR3 contains 14 residues. The CDR3 DNA follows: TGCGCCAGCAGCTTGAACCGCGGTAATTCACCCCTCCACTTT. This encodes CASSLNRGNSPLHF.